Sequencing of this T cell receptor (beta chain) was carried out in a study of blood T cell repertoires in COVID-19. The overall study: Collection of acute and convalescent COVID-19 samples took place in the United States, Italy and Spain. The analysed material was cDNA or gDNA that came from T cells, B-cell-depleted T cells, or PBMCs.

Some clones are missing from TCRdb's copy, which holds only in-frame ones; the method was immunoSEQ multiplex PCR. The sample contains over 300,000 clones, 70% to 90% of which appear only once. This CDR3 is built from 14 residues. The V gene lost 0 bases and the J gene lost 3 bases, with 8 bases spanning the gap. Germline CDR1 is MRHNA and CDR2 is SNTAGT. This clone was picked up one time. The participants were between roughly 18 and 100 years old and came from about two dozen US areas. Donors were grouped by their self-reported clinical history. Sequenced material: PBMCs or T cells enriched from blood (not recorded which). This TCR was sampled from a woman under 40 with acute COVID-19. The rearrangement links TRBV6-4 to TRBJ1-2, with a tentative D call TRBD1 (6 bases). The CDR3 DNA reads as TGTGCCAGCAGTGACTCCCCAGGGGACTATGGCTACACCTTC. Its translation: CASSDSPGDYGYTF.